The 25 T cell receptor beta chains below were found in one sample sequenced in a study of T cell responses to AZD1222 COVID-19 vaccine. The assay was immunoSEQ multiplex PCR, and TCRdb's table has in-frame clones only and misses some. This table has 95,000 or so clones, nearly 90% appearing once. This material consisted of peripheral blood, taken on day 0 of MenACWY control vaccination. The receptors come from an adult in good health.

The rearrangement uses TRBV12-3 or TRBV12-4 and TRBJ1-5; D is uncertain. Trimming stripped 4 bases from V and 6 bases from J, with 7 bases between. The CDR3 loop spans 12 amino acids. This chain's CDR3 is CASSSLRQPQHF. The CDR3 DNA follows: TGTGCCAGCAGTTCTCTCCGTCAGCCCCAGCATTTT.

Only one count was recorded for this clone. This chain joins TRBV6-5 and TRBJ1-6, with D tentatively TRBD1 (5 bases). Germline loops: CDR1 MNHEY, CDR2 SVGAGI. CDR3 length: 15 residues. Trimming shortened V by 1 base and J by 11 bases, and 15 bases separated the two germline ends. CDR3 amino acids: CASSYLPREGPPLHF. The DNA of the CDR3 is TGTGCCAGCAGTTACTTACCCAGGGAGGGGCCACCCCTCCACTTT.

Written as DNA, the CDR3 is TGTGCCAGCAGCTTAGATCAGGGGGCAGGGACTGAAGCTTTCTTT. This gives the protein CASSLDQGAGTEAFF. This chain uses TRBV7-8 with TRBJ1-1, with TRBD1 matching 8 bases. Germline values: CDR1 SGHVS, CDR2 FQNEAQ. With V trimmed by 1 base and J by 5 bases, 6 bases remained unmatched. This CDR3 region has 15 residues. Filled out from reference TRBV7-8 and TRBJ1-1, the complete variable domain reads GAGVSQSPRYKVAKRGQDVALRCDPISGHVSLFWYQQALGQGPEFLTYFQNEAQLDKSGLPSDRFFAERPEGSVSTLKIQRTQQEDSAVYLCASSLDQGAGTEAFFGQGTRLTVV.

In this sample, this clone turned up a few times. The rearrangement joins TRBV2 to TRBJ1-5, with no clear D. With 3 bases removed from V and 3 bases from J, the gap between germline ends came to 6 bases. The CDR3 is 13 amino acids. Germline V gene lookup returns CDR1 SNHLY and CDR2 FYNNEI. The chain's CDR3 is CASSEGFNQPQHF. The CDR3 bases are TGTGCCAGCAGTGAGGGATTCAATCAGCCCCAGCATTTT.

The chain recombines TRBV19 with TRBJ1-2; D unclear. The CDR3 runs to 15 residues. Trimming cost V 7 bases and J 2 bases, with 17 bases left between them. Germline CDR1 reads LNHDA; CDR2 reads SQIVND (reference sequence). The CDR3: CASKEAGGINYGYTF. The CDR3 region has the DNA TGTGCCAGTAAAGAGGCGGGCGGGATCAACTATGGCTACACCTTC.

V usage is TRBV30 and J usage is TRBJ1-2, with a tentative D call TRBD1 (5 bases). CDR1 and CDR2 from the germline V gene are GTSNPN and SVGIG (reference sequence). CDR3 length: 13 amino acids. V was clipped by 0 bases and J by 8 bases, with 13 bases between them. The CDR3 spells CAWSVRGFNGYTF. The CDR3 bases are TGTGCCTGGAGTGTGCGGGGCTTTAACGGCTACACCTTC.

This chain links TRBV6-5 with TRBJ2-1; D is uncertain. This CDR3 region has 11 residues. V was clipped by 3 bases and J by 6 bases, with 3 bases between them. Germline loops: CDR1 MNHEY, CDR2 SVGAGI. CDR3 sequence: CASSYSNEQFF. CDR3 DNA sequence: TGTGCCAGCAGTTATTCCAATGAGCAGTTCTTC.

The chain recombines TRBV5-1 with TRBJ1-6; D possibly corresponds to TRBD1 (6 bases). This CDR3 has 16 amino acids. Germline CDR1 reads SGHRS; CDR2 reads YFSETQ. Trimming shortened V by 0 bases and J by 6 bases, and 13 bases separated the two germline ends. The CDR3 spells CASSLAIGQSNSPLHF. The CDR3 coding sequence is TGCGCCAGCAGCTTGGCCATCGGACAGAGTAATTCACCCCTCCACTTT.

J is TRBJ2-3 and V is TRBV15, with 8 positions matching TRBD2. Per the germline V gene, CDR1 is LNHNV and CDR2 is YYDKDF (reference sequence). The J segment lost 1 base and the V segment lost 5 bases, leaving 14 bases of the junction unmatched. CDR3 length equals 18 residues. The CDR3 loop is CATSSSFGLAGGTDTQYF. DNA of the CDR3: TGTGCCACCAGCTCGTCCTTTGGTCTAGCGGGCGGCACAGATACGCAGTATTTT.

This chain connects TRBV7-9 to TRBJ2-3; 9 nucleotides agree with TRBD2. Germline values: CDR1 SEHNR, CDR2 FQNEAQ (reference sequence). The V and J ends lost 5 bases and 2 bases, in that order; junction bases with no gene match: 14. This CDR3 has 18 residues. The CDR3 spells CASSHTVGRGGNTDTQYF. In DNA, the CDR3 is TGTGCCAGCAGCCACACAGTGGGGCGGGGGGGTAACACAGATACGCAGTATTTT.

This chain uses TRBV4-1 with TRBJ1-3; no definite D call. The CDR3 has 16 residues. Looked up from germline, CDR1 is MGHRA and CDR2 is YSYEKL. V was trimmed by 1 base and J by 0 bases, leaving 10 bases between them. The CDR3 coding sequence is TGCGCCAGCAGCCAAGTCGCGATATACTCTGGAAACACCATATATTTT. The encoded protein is CASSQVAIYSGNTIYF.

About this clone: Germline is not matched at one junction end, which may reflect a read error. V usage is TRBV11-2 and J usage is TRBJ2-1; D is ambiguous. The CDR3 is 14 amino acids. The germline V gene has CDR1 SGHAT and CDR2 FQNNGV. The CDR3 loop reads CASSLDQAYSEQFF. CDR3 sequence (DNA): TGTGCCAGCAGCTTAGATCAAGCGTACAGTGAGCAGTTCTTC.

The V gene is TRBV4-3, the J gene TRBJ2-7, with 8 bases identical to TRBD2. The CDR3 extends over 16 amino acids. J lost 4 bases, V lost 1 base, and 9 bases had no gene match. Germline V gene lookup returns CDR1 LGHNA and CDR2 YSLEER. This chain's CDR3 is CASSQGAVRGAYEQYF. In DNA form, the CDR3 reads TGCGCCAGCAGCCAAGGTGCCGTGCGGGGGGCTTACGAGCAGTACTTC.

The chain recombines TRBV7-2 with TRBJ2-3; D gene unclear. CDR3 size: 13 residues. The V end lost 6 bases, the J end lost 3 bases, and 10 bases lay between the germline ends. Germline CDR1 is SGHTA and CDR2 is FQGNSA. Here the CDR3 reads CASRWGQTDTQYF. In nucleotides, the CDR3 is TGTGCCAGCAGGTGGGGTCAAACAGATACGCAGTATTTT. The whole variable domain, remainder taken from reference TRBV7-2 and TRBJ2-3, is GAGVSQSPSNKVTEKGKDVELRCDPISGHTALYWYRQSLGQGLEFLIYFQGNSAPDKSGLPSDRFSAERTGGSVSTLTIQRTQQEDSAVYLCASRWGQTDTQYFGPGTRLTVL.

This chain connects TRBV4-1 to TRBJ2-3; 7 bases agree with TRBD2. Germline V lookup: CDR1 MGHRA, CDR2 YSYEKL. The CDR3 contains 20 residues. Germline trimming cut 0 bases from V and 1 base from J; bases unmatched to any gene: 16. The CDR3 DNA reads TGCGCCAGCAGCCAAGAGTTGGCAGGGAGGGGTACTACTCGCACAGATACGCAGTATTTT. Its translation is CASSQELAGRGTTRTDTQYF.

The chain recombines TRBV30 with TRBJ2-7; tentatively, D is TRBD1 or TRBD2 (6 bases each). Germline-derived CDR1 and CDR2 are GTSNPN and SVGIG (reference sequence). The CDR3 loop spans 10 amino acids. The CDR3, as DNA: TGTACTAGGGGGGCGGACGAGCAGTACTTC. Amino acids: CTRGADEQYF.

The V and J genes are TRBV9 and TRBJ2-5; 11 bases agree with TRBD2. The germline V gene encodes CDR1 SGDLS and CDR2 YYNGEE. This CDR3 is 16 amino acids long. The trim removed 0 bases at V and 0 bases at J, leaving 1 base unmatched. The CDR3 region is CASSVVLAGDQETQYF. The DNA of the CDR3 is TGTGCCAGCAGCGTAGTACTAGCGGGGGACCAAGAGACCCAGTACTTC. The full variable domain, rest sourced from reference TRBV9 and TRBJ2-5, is DSGVTQTPKHLITATGQRVTLRCSPRSGDLSVYWYQQSLDQGLQFLIQYYNGEERAKGNILERFSAQQFPDLHSELNLSSLELGDSALYFCASSVVLAGDQETQYFGPGTRLLVL.

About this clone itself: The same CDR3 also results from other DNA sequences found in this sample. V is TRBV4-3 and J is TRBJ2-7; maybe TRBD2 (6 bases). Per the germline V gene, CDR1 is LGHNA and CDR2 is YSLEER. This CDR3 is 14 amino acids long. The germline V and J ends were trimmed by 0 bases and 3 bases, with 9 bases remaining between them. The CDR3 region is CASSQDVGGYEQYF. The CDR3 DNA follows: TGCGCCAGCAGCCAAGATGTGGGGGGCTACGAGCAGTACTTC.

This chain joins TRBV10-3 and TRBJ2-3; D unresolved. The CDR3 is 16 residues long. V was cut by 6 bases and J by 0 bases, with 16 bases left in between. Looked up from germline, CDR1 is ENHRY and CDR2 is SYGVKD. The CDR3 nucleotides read TGTGCCATCAGCCTGACATCTGTTCCTAGCACAGATACGCAGTATTTT. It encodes CAISLTSVPSTDTQYF.

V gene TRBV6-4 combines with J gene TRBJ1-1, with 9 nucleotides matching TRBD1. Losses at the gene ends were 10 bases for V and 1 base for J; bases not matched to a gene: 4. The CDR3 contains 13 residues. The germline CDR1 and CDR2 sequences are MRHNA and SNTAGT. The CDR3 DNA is TGTGCCACCCCGGGACAGGGGAACACTGAAGCTTTCTTT. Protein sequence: CATPGQGNTEAFF.

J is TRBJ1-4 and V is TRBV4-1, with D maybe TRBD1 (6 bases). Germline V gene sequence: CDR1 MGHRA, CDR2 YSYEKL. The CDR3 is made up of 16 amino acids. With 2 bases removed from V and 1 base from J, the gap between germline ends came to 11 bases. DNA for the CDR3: TGCGCCAGCAGCCAACAACCCAGGGGAACTAATGAAAAACTGTTTTTT. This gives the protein CASSQQPRGTNEKLFF.

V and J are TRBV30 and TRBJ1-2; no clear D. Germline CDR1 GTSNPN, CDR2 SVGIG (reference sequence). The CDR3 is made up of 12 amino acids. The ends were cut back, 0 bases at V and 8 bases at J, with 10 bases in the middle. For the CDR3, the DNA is TGTGCCTGGAGTGTATCTGTAGGCGGCTACACCTTC. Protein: CAWSVSVGGYTF.

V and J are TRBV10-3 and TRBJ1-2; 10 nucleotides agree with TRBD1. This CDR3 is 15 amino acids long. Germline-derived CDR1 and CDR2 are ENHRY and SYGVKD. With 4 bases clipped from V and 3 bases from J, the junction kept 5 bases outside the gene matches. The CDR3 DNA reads TGTGCCATCAGTGTTTCCGGGACAGGGGACTATGGCTACACCTTC. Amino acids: CAISVSGTGDYGYTF.

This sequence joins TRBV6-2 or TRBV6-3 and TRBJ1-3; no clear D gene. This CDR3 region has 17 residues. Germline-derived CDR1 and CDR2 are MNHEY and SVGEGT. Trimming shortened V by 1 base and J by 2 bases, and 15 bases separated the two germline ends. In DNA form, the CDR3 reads TGTGCCAGCAGTTACTACGGCCGGGAGGACCCTGGAAACACCATATATTTT. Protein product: CASSYYGREDPGNTIYF.

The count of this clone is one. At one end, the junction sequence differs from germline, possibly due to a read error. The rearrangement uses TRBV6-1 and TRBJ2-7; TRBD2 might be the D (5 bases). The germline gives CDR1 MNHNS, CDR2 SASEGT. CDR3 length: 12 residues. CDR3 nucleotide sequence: TGTGCCAGCAGCGAAGGACTCCGCGAGCAGTACTTC. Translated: CASSEGLREQYF.